This TCR beta chain was sequenced for a study of cytomegalovirus exposure and HLA in healthy donors. Notes on the study in general: Association of fewer than 20,000 TCR beta sequences with HLA alleles was found at 0.05 false discovery rate in a later analysis. Sequencing probably produced one cluster of sequence variants that were highly shared.

Primers included in the PCR were 60 Vbeta and 13 Jbeta primers. The data were produced by immunoSEQ multiplex PCR, yet TCRdb's version contains in-frame clones alone and is incomplete. The sample holds approximately 190,000 clones, roughly 80% seen once. Regarding this clone: Its antigen is unidentified.

The CDR3 runs 17 residues. The junction had 10 bases not matched to a gene; V was cut back by 0 bases and J by 6 bases. CDR1 MGHRA and CDR2 YSYEKL come from the germline V gene. The sample taken for sequencing was PBMCs. This receptor was identified in a woman between 18 and 29 years old in good health and CMV-seronegative. The chain recombines TRBV4-1 with TRBJ2-1; 8 positions match TRBD2. The CDR3 reads CASSQESMGTSSNEQFF. The CDR3 DNA reads TGCGCCAGCAGCCAAGAAAGTATGGGGACTAGTTCCAATGAGCAGTTCTTC.